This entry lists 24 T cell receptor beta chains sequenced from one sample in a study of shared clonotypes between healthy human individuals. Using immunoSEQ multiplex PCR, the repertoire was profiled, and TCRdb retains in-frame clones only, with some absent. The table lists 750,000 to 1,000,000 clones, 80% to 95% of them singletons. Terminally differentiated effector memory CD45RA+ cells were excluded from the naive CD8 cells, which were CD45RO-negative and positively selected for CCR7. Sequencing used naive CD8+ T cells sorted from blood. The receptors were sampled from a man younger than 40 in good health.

CDR3 protein: CASRRVTYNEQFF. Here the CDR3 DNA reads TGCGCCAGTCGGAGGGTAACCTACAATGAGCAGTTCTTC. The chain employs TRBV5-1 and TRBJ2-1; D might be TRBD2 (6 bases). Per the germline V gene, CDR1 is SGHRS and CDR2 is YFSETQ. V was shortened by 8 bases and J by 2 bases, with 11 bases between the two germline ends. This CDR3 has 13 amino acids.

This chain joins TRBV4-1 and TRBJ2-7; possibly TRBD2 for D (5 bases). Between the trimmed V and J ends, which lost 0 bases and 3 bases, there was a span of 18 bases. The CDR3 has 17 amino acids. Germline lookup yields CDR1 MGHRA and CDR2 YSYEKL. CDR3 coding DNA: TGCGCCAGCAGCCAAGAAACCCCACTAGGAGCGGTCTACGAGCAGTACTTC. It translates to CASSQETPLGAVYEQYF.

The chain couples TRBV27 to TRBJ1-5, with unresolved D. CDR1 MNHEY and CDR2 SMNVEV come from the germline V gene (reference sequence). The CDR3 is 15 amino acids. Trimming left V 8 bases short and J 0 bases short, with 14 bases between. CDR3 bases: TGTGCCAGCTTGCCGGCCGGGCATAGCAATCAGCCCCAGCATTTT. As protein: CASLPAGHSNQPQHF.

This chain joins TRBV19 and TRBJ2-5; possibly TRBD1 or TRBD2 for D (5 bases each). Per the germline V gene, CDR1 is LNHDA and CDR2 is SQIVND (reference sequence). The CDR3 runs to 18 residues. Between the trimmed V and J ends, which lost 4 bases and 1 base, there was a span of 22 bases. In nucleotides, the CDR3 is TGTGCCAGTAGTAACTATGTAAGACCGGGGCCCGGCCAAGAGACCCAGTACTTC. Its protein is CASSNYVRPGPGQETQYF.

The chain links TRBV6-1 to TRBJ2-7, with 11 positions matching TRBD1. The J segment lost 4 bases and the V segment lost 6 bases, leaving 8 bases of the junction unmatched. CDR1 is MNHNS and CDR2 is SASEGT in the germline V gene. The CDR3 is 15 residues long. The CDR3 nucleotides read TGTGCCAGCAGCGAGGGACAGGGGGTTTTATACGAGCAGTACTTC. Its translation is CASSEGQGVLYEQYF.

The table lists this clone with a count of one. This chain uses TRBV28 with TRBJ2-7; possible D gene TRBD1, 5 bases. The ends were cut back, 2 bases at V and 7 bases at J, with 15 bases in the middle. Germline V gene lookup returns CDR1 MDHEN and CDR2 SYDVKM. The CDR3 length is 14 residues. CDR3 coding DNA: TGTGCCAGCAGTTTAAGGGGATCGGTGGAGGAGCAGTACTTC. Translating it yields CASSLRGSVEEQYF.

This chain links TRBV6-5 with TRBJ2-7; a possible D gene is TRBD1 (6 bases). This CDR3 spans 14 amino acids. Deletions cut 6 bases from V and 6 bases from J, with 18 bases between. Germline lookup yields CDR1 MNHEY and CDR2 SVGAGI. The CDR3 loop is CASSPFQGIVEQYF. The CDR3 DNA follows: TGTGCCAGCAGCCCCTTCCAGGGGATAGTCGAGCAGTACTTC.

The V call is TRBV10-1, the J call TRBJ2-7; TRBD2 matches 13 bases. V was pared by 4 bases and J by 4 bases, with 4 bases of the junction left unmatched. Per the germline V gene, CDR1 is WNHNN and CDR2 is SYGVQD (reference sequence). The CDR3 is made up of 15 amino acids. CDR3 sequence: CASSGTSGSLYEQYF. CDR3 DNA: TGCGCCAGCAGTGGGACTAGCGGGAGTCTGTACGAGCAGTACTTC.

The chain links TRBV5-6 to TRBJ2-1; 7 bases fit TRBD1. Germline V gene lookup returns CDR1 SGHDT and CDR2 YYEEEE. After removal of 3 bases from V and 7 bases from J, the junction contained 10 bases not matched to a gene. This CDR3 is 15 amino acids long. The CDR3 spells CASSSDRAIANEQFF. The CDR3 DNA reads TGTGCCAGCAGCTCCGACAGGGCAATCGCTAATGAGCAGTTCTTC. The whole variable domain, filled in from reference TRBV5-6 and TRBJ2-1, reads DAGVTQSPTHLIKTRGQQVTLRCSPKSGHDTVSWYQQALGQGPQFIFQYYEEEERQRGNFPDRFSGHQFPNYSSELNVNALLLGDSALYLCASSSDRAIANEQFFGPGTRLTVL.

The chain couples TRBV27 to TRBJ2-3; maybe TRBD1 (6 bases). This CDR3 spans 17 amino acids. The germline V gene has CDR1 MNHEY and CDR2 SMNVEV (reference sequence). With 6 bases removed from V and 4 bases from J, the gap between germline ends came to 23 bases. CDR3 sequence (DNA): TGTGCCAGCAGCTCACAGGACAGCTGGGTGGGTGCAGATACGCAGTATTTT. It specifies CASSSQDSWVGADTQYF.

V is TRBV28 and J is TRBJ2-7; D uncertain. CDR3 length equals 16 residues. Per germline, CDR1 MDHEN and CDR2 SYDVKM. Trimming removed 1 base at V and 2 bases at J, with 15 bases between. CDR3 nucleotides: TGTGCCAGCAGTTTATTGGTCAGTCGTCGGACCTACGAGCAGTACTTC. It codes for CASSLLVSRRTYEQYF.

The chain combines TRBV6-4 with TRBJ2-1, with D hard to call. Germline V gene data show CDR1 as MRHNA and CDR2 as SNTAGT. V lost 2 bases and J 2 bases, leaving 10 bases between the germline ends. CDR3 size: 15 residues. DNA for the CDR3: TGTGCCAGCAGTGACAATGGGTCACCCTACAATGAGCAGTTCTTC. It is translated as CASSDNGSPYNEQFF.

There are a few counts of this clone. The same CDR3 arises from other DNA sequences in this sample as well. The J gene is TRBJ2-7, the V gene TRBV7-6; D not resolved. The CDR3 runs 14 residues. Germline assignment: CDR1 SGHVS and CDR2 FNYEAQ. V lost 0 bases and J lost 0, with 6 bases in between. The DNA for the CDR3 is TGTGCCAGCAGCTTAGCGGGAAGCTCCTACGAGCAGTACTTC. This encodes CASSLAGSSYEQYF.

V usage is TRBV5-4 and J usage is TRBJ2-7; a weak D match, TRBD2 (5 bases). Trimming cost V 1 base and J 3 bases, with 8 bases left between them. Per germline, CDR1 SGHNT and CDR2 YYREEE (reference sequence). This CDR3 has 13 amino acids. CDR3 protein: CASSLRGSYEQYF. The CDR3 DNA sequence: TGTGCCAGCAGCTTGCGAGGGAGCTACGAGCAGTACTTC.

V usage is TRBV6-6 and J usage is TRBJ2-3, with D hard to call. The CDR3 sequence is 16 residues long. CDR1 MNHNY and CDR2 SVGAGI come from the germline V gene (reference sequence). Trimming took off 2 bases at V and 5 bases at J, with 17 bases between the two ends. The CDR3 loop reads CASSYGISLPEDTQYF. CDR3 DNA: TGTGCCAGCAGTTACGGAATCAGCCTTCCCGAAGATACGCAGTATTTT.

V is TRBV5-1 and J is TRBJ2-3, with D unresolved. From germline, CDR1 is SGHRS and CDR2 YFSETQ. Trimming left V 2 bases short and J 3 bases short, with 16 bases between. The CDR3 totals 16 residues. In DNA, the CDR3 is TGCGCCAGCAGCTTCTCAGATTCCCTTGGGACAGATACGCAGTATTTT. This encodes CASSFSDSLGTDTQYF.

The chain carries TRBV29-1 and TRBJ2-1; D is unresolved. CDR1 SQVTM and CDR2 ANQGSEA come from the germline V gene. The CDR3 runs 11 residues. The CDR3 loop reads CSAGWGNEQFF. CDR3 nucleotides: TGCAGTGCTGGGTGGGGCAATGAGCAGTTCTTC.

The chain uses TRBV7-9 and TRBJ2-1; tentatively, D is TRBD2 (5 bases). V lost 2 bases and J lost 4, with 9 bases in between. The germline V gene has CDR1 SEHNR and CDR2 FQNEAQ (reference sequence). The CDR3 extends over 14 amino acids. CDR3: CASSLLARYNEQFF. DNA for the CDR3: TGTGCCAGCAGCTTATTAGCGAGGTACAATGAGCAGTTCTTC.

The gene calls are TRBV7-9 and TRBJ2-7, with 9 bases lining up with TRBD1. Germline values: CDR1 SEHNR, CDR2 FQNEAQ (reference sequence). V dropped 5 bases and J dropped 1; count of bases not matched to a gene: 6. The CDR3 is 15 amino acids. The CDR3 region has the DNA TGTGCCAGCAGCACCGGGACAGGGCTATCCTACGAGCAGTACTTC. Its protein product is CASSTGTGLSYEQYF.

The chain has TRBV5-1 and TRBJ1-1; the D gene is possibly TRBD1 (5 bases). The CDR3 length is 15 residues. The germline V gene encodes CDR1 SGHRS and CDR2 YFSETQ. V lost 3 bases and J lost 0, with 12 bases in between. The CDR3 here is CASSWGLYMNTEAFF. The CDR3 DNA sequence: TGCGCCAGCAGCTGGGGACTGTACATGAACACTGAAGCTTTCTTT.

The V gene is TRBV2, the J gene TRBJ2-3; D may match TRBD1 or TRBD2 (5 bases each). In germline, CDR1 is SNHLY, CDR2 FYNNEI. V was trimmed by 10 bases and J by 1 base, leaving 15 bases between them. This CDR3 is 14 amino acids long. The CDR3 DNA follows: TGTGCCACCCCGGTGGGGGATCGCACAGATACGCAGTATTTT. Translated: CATPVGDRTDTQYF.

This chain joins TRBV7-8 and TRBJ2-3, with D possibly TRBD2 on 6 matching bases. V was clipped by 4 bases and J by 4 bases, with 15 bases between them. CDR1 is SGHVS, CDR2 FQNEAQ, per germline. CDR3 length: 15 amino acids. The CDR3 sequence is CASSWERWGADTQYF. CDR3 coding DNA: TGTGCCAGCAGCTGGGAGAGGTGGGGGGCAGATACGCAGTATTTT.

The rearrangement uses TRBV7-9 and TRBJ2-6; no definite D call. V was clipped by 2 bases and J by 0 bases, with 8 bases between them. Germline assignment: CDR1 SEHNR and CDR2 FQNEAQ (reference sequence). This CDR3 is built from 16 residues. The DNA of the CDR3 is TGTGCCAGCAGCTTACCCATTCTCTCTGGGGCCAACGTCCTGACTTTC. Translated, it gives CASSLPILSGANVLTF.

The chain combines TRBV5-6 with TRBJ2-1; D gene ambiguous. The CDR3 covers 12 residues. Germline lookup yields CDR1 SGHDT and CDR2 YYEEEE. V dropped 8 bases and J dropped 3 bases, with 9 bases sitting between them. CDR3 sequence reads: CASTDLYNEQFF. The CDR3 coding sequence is TGTGCCAGTACTGACCTCTACAATGAGCAGTTCTTC.